Listed below are T cell receptor beta chains from one sample, sequenced in a study of blood T cell repertoires in COVID-19. Sequencing used immunoSEQ multiplex PCR; TCRdb keeps in-frame clones, though not all of them. The profile shows some 50,000 clones, roughly 77% of them singletons. The sequenced sample consisted of peripheral blood. The receptors were gathered from a human donor with active or convalescent COVID-19. The donor label of this sample is uncertain. CDR3s include the opening cysteine and the closing phenylalanine or tryptophan. D genes are given only for firm matches. Not all rows give a size; the values are once, few, many and, for expanded clones, a class.

CDR3: CASSRLQSYEQYF; DNA: TGTGCCAGCAGCCGACTGCAGTCCTACGAGCAGTACTTC; V: TRBV11-2; size: -; J: TRBJ2-7; D: -
CDR3: CASSQRQGSGNTIYF; DNA: TGTGCCAGCAGCCAACGACAGGGCTCTGGAAACACCATATATTTT; V: TRBV13; size: -; J: TRBJ1-3; D: TRBD1
CDR3: CASRRGAVETQYF; DNA: TGTGCCAGCCGCCGGGGGGCAGTGGAGACCCAGTACTTC; V: TRBV27; size: few; J: TRBJ2-5; D: -
CDR3: CSATPGAEAFF; DNA: TGCAGCGCTACCCCAGGGGCTGAAGCTTTCTTT; V: TRBV29-1; size: -; J: TRBJ1-1; D: -
CDR3: CASSTQSYGSYEQYF; DNA: TGTGCCAGCAGTACTCAATCATACGGCTCCTACGAGCAGTACTTC; V: TRBV28; size: medium-sized; J: TRBJ2-7; D: -
CDR3: CASSVAGTGSSYEQYF; DNA: TGTGCCAGCAGCGTAGCCGGGACAGGAAGCTCCTACGAGCAGTACTTC; V: TRBV9; size: -; J: TRBJ2-7; D: TRBD1
CDR3: CASSPTGTGGFMQYF; DNA: TGTGCCAGCAGCCCAACCGGGACAGGGGGTTTTATGCAGTACTTC; V: TRBV7-9; size: once; J: TRBJ2-7; D: TRBD1
CDR3: CASSHSGHPTYGYTF; DNA: TGTGCCAGCAGCCATTCGGGACACCCGACGTATGGCTACACCTTC; V: TRBV21-1; size: -; J: TRBJ1-2; D: -
CDR3: CASTGLNTGELFF; DNA: TGTGCCAGCACGGGGTTGAACACCGGGGAGCTGTTTTTT; V: TRBV13; size: few; J: TRBJ2-2; D: -
CDR3: CASSRGQGGSDGYTF; DNA: TGTGCCAGCAGCAGAGGACAGGGGGGGTCTGATGGCTACACCTTC; V: TRBV7-9; size: -; J: TRBJ1-2; D: TRBD1
CDR3: CASSFGARVGAEQYF; DNA: TGTGCCAGCAGTTTTGGTGCCCGGGTGGGGGCCGAGCAGTACTTC; V: TRBV27; size: -; J: TRBJ2-7; D: -
CDR3: CATSDSNSLKSSGNTIYF; DNA: TGTGCCACCAGTGATAGTAACAGTTTGAAGAGCTCTGGAAACACCATATATTTT; V: TRBV24-1; size: -; J: TRBJ1-3; D: -
CDR3: CASSQGDSGSGANVLTF; DNA: TGTGCCAGCAGCCAAGGGGACAGTGGCTCTGGGGCCAACGTCCTGACTTTC; V: TRBV3-1/TRBV3-2; size: -; J: TRBJ2-6; D: TRBD1
CDR3: CATSDSGTASLGQYF; DNA: TGTGCCACCAGTGACTCCGGGACAGCTAGCCTGGGGCAGTACTTC; V: TRBV24-1; size: -; J: TRBJ2-7; D: TRBD1
CDR3: CASSPTREPGTSIQTQYF; DNA: TGTGCCAGCTCACCCACCAGAGAGCCCGGGACTAGCATACAGACCCAGTACTTC; V: TRBV18; size: -; J: TRBJ2-5; D: TRBD2
CDR3: CAISAGGGQETQYF; DNA: TGTGCCATCAGTGCGGGAGGGGGACAAGAGACCCAGTACTTC; V: TRBV10-3; size: -; J: TRBJ2-5; D: TRBD2
CDR3: CASSNQGLAVYEQYF; DNA: TGTGCCAGTAGTAATCAAGGACTAGCGGTATACGAGCAGTACTTC; V: TRBV19; size: few; J: TRBJ2-7; D: TRBD2
CDR3: CASSQESVLAYEQYF; DNA: TGCGCCAGCAGCCAAGAATCTGTACTAGCCTACGAGCAGTACTTC; V: TRBV4-1; size: -; J: TRBJ2-7; D: -
CDR3: CASSITGGESPLHF; DNA: TGTGCCAGTAGTATTACGGGGGGCGAATCACCCCTCCACTTT; V: TRBV19; size: -; J: TRBJ1-6; D: -
CDR3: CASRGQLAGYQPQHF; DNA: TGTGCCAGCAGGGGACAGCTCGCGGGGTATCAGCCCCAGCATTTT; V: TRBV2; size: -; J: TRBJ1-5; D: TRBD1
CDR3: CASSPGTSGRETQYF; DNA: TGTGCCAGCTCACCGGGGACCTCCGGGAGGGAGACCCAGTACTTC; V: TRBV18; size: few; J: TRBJ2-5; D: TRBD2
CDR3: CASVLRETQYF; DNA: TGTGCCAGCGTCTTGAGGGAGACCCAGTACTTC; V: TRBV28; size: -; J: TRBJ2-5; D: -